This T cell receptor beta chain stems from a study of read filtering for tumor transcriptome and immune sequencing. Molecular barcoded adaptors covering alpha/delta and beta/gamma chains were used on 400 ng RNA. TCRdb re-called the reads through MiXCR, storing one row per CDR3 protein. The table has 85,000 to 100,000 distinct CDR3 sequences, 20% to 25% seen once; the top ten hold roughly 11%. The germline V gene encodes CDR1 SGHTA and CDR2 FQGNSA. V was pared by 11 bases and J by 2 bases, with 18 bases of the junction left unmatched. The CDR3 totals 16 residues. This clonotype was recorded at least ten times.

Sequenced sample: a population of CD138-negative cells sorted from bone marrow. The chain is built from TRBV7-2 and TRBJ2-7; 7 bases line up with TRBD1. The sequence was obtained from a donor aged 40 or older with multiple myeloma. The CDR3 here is CAPLRQGPKLTYEQYF. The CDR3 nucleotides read TGTGCCCCTCTCCGACAGGGCCCCAAGTTGACCTACGAGCAGTACTTC.